Given below is one T cell receptor beta chain in context. Its antigen has not been determined. No per-base quality is available; no much larger clone lies one base away. The T-cell fraction in tumor and uninvolved lung tissue was provided by TCR sequencing with the immunoSEQ assay. On the authors' methods: For survival analysis, patients were split into high (upper tertile) and low (lower two tertiles) T-cell fraction groups and compared by log-rank test. A signed-rank test was used to check for differences in T-cell fraction between paired tumor and uninvolved lung. TCRdb re-hosts the immuneACCESS table, in-frame sequences only. Its copies lack some clones; in the studies checked, an unresolved V gene accounts for under half of them, and the cause for the rest is not known. V and J calls and clone size are as listed in that table; D and trimming were resolved from the DNA. The sample table lists about 13,000 clones, about 63% of them with a count of one. Clones ranked in the top ten supply roughly 9% of the sample.

This sample is part of a study of tumor-infiltrating lymphocytes in localized non-small cell lung cancer (dated by TCRdb to about 2021). About the investigation overall: The cohort covered several histologies, both smokers and never-smokers, and patients whose samples were collected after neoadjuvant chemotherapy. From each patient came resected tumor tissue plus uninvolved lung tissue from that same patient, and the uninvolved lung tissue was described as non-adjacent to the tumor. Flow cytometry, multiplex immunofluorescence, RNA-seq, exome sequencing and proteomics were applied to the same patients as TCR sequencing, which was one of several integrated assays. In total, the ICON cohort was made up of about 160 surgical patients who had localized non-small cell lung cancer and whose tumors were resected. A total of some 60 patients were part of the paired comparison of immunoSEQ T-cell fraction between tumor and uninvolved lung. Study-wide conclusions, independent of this receptor: Because assay coverage varied across patients depending on available tissue quantity, TCR sequencing was performed for only a subset of the cohort. The TCR-derived T-cell fraction showed no difference between the flow cytometry-defined immunotypes IM1 (good prognosis) and IM2 (poor prognosis). Because different pieces of the same tissue were used for different assays, technical variation could not be separated from intratumor heterogeneity. No association of tumor T-cell fraction from TCR sequencing with recurrence-free survival was found (p = 0.61). Higher T cell infiltration in tumors than in uninvolved lung tissue was supported by TCRbeta sequencing, consistent with immunofluorescence CD3 counts.

ICON enrollment began in 2016, and the last patient was enrolled in 2018. In a subcohort of 76 patients, fresh tumor and matched uninvolved tissue were collected for in-depth immune analyses, with TCR sequencing among those analyses. TCR sequencing was performed on DNA isolated from bulk tissue, without cell sorting. V and J are truncated by 1 base and 0 bases respectively, leaving an intervening sequence of 16 bases. The CDR3 runs 17 amino acids, cysteine and phenylalanine included. Just CDR3 DNA is preserved here, 51 bases in frame from base 1. Reading the germline V gene gives CDR1 SGDLS and CDR2 YYNGEE.

In this chain, TRBV9 is recombined with TRBJ1-1; the D segment cannot be called with confidence. The TCR was taken from a human donor with non-small cell lung cancer. Specimen: lung tumor tissue. The bases are TGTGCCAGCAGCGTATCCGACACATCCTTAATGAACACTGAAGCTTTCTTT. It is translated as CASSVSDTSLMNTEAFF.